A selection of T cell receptor beta chains follows, all from one sample in a study of cytomegalovirus exposure and HLA in healthy donors. Only in-frame clones appear in the TCRdb table, and some are missing; sequencing was by immunoSEQ multiplex PCR. The sample includes around 190,000 clones, around 90% of them seen just once. The sample comprised PBMCs. Every receptor here comes from a boy younger than 10 in good health and CMV-seronegative. Each CDR3 is given with its conserved first and last residue. The D gene is left open where the match is weak. Where a row states a size, it is once, few, many or the class of an expanded clone; other rows omit it.

cdr3_nt	cdr3_aa	clone_size	v_call	j_call	d_call
TGTGCCAGCTCAGGAGCGGGAACCTACAATGAGCAGTTCTTC	CASSGAGTYNEQFF	-	TRBV18	TRBJ2-1	TRBD2
TGCGCCAGTACTACAGGGAATCAGCCCCAGCATTTT	CASTTGNQPQHF	-	TRBV10-2	TRBJ1-5	-
TGCGCCAGCAGCGTGGACAGGTTCGGGGAGACCCAGTACTTC	CASSVDRFGETQYF	-	TRBV5-1	TRBJ2-5	TRBD1
TGCGCCAGCAGCTTGGGACAGGGCGTTACCCAAGAGACCCAGTACTTC	CASSLGQGVTQETQYF	once	TRBV5-1	TRBJ2-5	TRBD1
TGTGCCTGGAGTCAAAGAGAAGAGACCCAGTACTTC	CAWSQREETQYF	-	TRBV30	TRBJ2-5	-
TGTGCCAGCAGCGTCTTAGGGAGCTCCTACAATGAGCAGTTCTTC	CASSVLGSSYNEQFF	-	TRBV9	TRBJ2-1	-
TGCGCCAGCAGCCAAGACTTCACAGATACGCAGTATTTT	CASSQDFTDTQYF	-	TRBV4-1	TRBJ2-3	-
TGTGCCAGCAGTACCACACCGATCGAGACCCAGTACTTC	CASSTTPIETQYF	-	TRBV7-9	TRBJ2-5	-
TGTGCCAGCAGCTTAGAGGGACTAGGCACCTACAATGAGCAGTTCTTC	CASSLEGLGTYNEQFF	-	TRBV7-2	TRBJ2-1	TRBD2
TGTGCCAGCAGGGGATCAGGGAACTACGAGCAGTACTTC	CASRGSGNYEQYF	once	TRBV5-8	TRBJ2-7	-
TGCAGTGCTAGTATCCCCCACGAGCAGTACTTC	CSASIPHEQYF	once	TRBV20-1	TRBJ2-7	-
TGTGCCAGCAGTTTGGCAGGGGGTCGTGAAGCTTTCTTT	CASSLAGGREAFF	-	TRBV28	TRBJ1-1	TRBD1
TGTGCCAGCAGCTTAAACCGGGGGGCTGATGGCTACACCTTC	CASSLNRGADGYTF	-	TRBV7-9	TRBJ1-2	-
TGTGCCAGCAGCCTTAGCAAGTTAGACAGGGCTAATGAAAAACTGTTTTTT	CASSLSKLDRANEKLFF	once	TRBV27	TRBJ1-4	TRBD1
TGTGCCAGCAGTTTACTGGCAGGAACAGTGTGGTATAATTCACCCCTCCACTTT	CASSLLAGTVWYNSPLHF	-	TRBV27	TRBJ1-6	-
TGTGCCAGCTCACCACCTTCGGGAGAGACCCAGTACTTC	CASSPPSGETQYF	-	TRBV18	TRBJ2-5	-
TGTGCCAGCAGCTCCCTAGATTCTCCTGGCTACGAGCAGTACTTC	CASSSLDSPGYEQYF	once	TRBV7-9	TRBJ2-7	-
TGTGCCAGCAGTGAAGTGGCGACAAGCCTTGAAGCTTTCTTT	CASSEVATSLEAFF	-	TRBV6-1	TRBJ1-1	-
TGTGCCAGCATTCACGGGGTCCTAGCGGGAGTCGAGCAGTACTTC	CASIHGVLAGVEQYF	once	TRBV2	TRBJ2-7	TRBD2
TGTGCCAGCAGCTCCCGTGCTAGAGGGAACTATGGCTACACCTTC	CASSSRARGNYGYTF	-	TRBV6-5	TRBJ1-2	-
TGTGCCAGTAGTGCCGCAGGGTTCGTATCCACTGAAGCTTTCTTT	CASSAAGFVSTEAFF	-	TRBV19	TRBJ1-1	-
TGTGCCAGCAGTTTTCCCCGGGATAGCAATCAGCCCCAGCATTTT	CASSFPRDSNQPQHF	-	TRBV6-6	TRBJ1-5	-
TGCGCCAGCAGCTTGGTGGGGGGGATGATCTATGGCTACACCTTC	CASSLVGGMIYGYTF	-	TRBV5-1	TRBJ1-2	-
TGTGCCAGTAGTATATTCGGGAGTTATGGCTACACCTTC	CASSIFGSYGYTF	-	TRBV19	TRBJ1-2	-
TGTGCCAGCAGTTCCTCGGACAGGGGGAACACTGAAGCTTTCTTT	CASSSSDRGNTEAFF	-	TRBV6-5	TRBJ1-1	TRBD1
TGCGCCAGCACTGTAGTAGCGGGAGCCTACGAGCAGTACTTC	CASTVVAGAYEQYF	-	TRBV5-1	TRBJ2-7	TRBD2
TGTGCCAGTAGTATTTCGCGGGAGGGTACAAGGGAGCAGTTCTTC	CASSISREGTREQFF	-	TRBV19	TRBJ2-1	TRBD2
TGTGCCAGCAGCGCCCCCGGGACTAGCGGTACCGGGGAGCTGTTTTTT	CASSAPGTSGTGELFF	-	TRBV7-3	TRBJ2-2	TRBD2
TGTGCCAGCAGTGGCCCCGCGGGGGGCGTGAAGACCCAGTACTTC	CASSGPAGGVKTQYF	-	TRBV6-5	TRBJ2-5	TRBD2
TGTGCCAGCAGCCTCGGGATACCAAGATATGGCTACACCTTC	CASSLGIPRYGYTF	-	TRBV6-1	TRBJ1-2	-
TGCGCCAGCAGCCCCCCAACAGGGTTCAATGAGCAGTTCTTC	CASSPPTGFNEQFF	-	TRBV5-1	TRBJ2-1	-
TGTGCCAGCAGCCAGCCTAGCGGAACTAGCACAGATACGCAGTATTTT	CASSQPSGTSTDTQYF	-	TRBV7-3	TRBJ2-3	TRBD2
TGCGCCAGCAGCTTGGAAGGCAGGCTAGCTGGCTACACCTTC	CASSLEGRLAGYTF	once	TRBV5-1	TRBJ1-2	-
TGTGCCAGCAGCTTAGCTAGGGACAGGGGCGCTCTTCGAACCGGGGAGCTGTTTTTT	CASSLARDRGALRTGELFF	-	TRBV7-8	TRBJ2-2	TRBD1
TGTGCCAGCAGCGTAGTACGCGGAGCTAGCACAGATACGCAGTATTTC	CASSVVRGASTDTQYF	-	TRBV9	TRBJ2-3	-
TGTGCCAGCAGTAACACCGGGACTATCTACACCGGGGAGCTGTTTTTT	CASSNTGTIYTGELFF	-	TRBV7-3	TRBJ2-2	TRBD2
TGTGCCAGTAGTGGTAGACAGGCCCACACTGAAGCTTTCTTT	CASSGRQAHTEAFF	once	TRBV19	TRBJ1-1	-
TGTGCCAGCACCCTGGGACAGACCTATGGCTACACCTTC	CASTLGQTYGYTF	-	TRBV2	TRBJ1-2	TRBD1
TGTGCCAGCCGGGTTTATGGTGAAAAACTGTTTTTT	CASRVYGEKLFF	once	TRBV6-1	TRBJ1-4	-
TGTGCCAGCAGAGGACAGGGGGCGCTTGGCTACACCTTC	CASRGQGALGYTF	-	TRBV2	TRBJ1-2	TRBD1
TGTGCCAGCAGCCCTCGGGGAGTGTACGTTGAGCAGTTCTTC	CASSPRGVYVEQFF	-	TRBV9	TRBJ2-1	-
TGTGCCAGCAGTGACCCCACGGAGATGAACACTGAAGCTTTCTTT	CASSDPTEMNTEAFF	once	TRBV6-1	TRBJ1-1	-
TGCAGTGCTATTCAACAGAAGCAGTATTTT	CSAIQQKQYF	-	TRBV20-1	TRBJ2-3	-
TGCGCCAGCAGTTCCGGGACAGGGGACATCGAGCAGTACTTC	CASSSGTGDIEQYF	-	TRBV5-1	TRBJ2-7	TRBD1
TGTGCCAGCAGCCCGGGGACAGGGCAAAACATTCAGTACTTC	CASSPGTGQNIQYF	-	TRBV5-4	TRBJ2-4	TRBD1
TGTGCCAGCAGTCTACGACAGGGGGATCGAGGTGGGACACCCCTCCACTTT	CASSLRQGDRGGTPLHF	-	TRBV27	TRBJ1-6	TRBD1
TGTGCCAGCAGCTTAGTGGCGGGAACCTCTGAAGCTTTCTTT	CASSLVAGTSEAFF	-	TRBV7-6	TRBJ1-1	-
TGCGCCAGTTCTAGCGGGGGGGCCGAAGGCAAAAACATTCAGTACTTC	CASSSGGAEGKNIQYF	-	TRBV10-2	TRBJ2-4	TRBD2
TGTGCCAGCAGCCAGGACAGGGGCAGCGAGCAGTACTTC	CASSQDRGSEQYF	-	TRBV14	TRBJ2-7	TRBD1
TGTGCCATCAGTGAAGGGGGCAGAGGGAAGGGGAACACTGAAGCTTTCTTT	CAISEGGRGKGNTEAFF	-	TRBV10-3	TRBJ1-1	TRBD1
TGTGCCAGCAGTTTACCCCAGGGGGCGGGGTATAACACTGAAGCTTTCTTT	CASSLPQGAGYNTEAFF	-	TRBV28	TRBJ1-1	TRBD1
TGTGCCAGCAGTCAATTCTACGAGCAGTACTTC	CASSQFYEQYF	-	TRBV7-8	TRBJ2-7	-
TGTGCCATGCCCCAAGGGGGAGTCGCAACTAATGAAAAACTGTTTTTT	CAMPQGGVATNEKLFF	-	TRBV11-3	TRBJ1-4	-
TGTGCCAGCTCAGGCGACACAGGGAAGCAGGGGCCCCAGCATTTT	CASSGDTGKQGPQHF	-	TRBV18	TRBJ1-5	-
TGTGCCTGGAGTCAACGCGGGGGGGTAAACAATGAGCAGTTCTTC	CAWSQRGGVNNEQFF	few	TRBV30	TRBJ2-1	TRBD2
TGTGCCAGCAGTGAAGGTGCGGTCTCTGGAAACACCATATATTTT	CASSEGAVSGNTIYF	-	TRBV6-1	TRBJ1-3	-
TGTGCCTGGAGTGGTAGGGGGCTCAGGTCACCCCTCCACTTT	CAWSGRGLRSPLHF	-	TRBV30	TRBJ1-6	TRBD1
TGTGCCAGCAGCTCCGTTAGGCAGGGCTATGGCTACACCTTC	CASSSVRQGYGYTF	-	TRBV11-2	TRBJ1-2	-
TGTGCCAGCCGATTGGGGGGGGACACAGATACGCAGTATTTT	CASRLGGDTDTQYF	-	TRBV6-5	TRBJ2-3	TRBD2
TGTGCCAGCAGTTACATACAGGGGTGGACTGAAGCTTTCTTT	CASSYIQGWTEAFF	-	TRBV14	TRBJ1-1	TRBD1